What follows describes a single TCR beta chain. Its target antigen remains unknown. No base quality information exists; no much larger clone differs at one position. This sample is part of a study of blood T cell repertoires in COVID-19 (dated by TCRdb to 2020 to 2021). Looking at the study overall: Recovered participants in ImmuneRACE Cohort 3 were defined by two consecutive negative NP/OP PCR tests, clearance by a healthcare professional, or resolution of symptoms. Samples were obtained from the ongoing ImmuneRACE study (first 160 participants) and from 1,254 subjects provided by 6 global collaborators. A freely available public database, intended as a resource for researchers studying the immune response to SARS-CoV-2, is where the repertoires were released. Sample metadata almost always included a de-identified subject ID, COVID-19 status, age in years and sex. Where available, HLA class I and class II types were obtained from metadata supplied by the sample provider rather than from assay-based typing. The prospective study material was composed of cDNA or gDNA derived from T cells, B-cell-depleted T cells, or PBMCs. Collaborator samples came from the United States, Italy and Spain and covered acute and convalescent phases of COVID-19. The dataset comprised deeply sampled blood TCRbeta repertoires from subjects exposed to, actively infected with, or recovered from COVID-19.

The immunoSEQ Assay, a bias-controlled multiplex PCR, was used to amplify TCRbeta CDR3 regions from genomic DNA. The original pipeline was this. The number of nucleated cells in each sample was estimated from the amplification of reference gene primers within the assay. To quantify the absolute abundance of each unique TCRbeta CDR3 rearrangement, sequence reads were collapsed and filtered. For each sample, productive Simpson clonality was calculated by taking the square root of Simpson's diversity index across productive rearrangements. TCRdb obtained this table from immuneACCESS and retained in-frame rearrangements with V and J assigned. These tables miss some clones; where compared with another copy, unresolved V genes account for less than half of the shortfall, and the remainder is unexplained. V, J and clone size derive from that table, while D and trimming were established from the DNA sequence. The sample has about 200,000 clones on record, roughly nine tenths of them singletons. The ten largest clones capture under 30% of the sample.

In the prospective study, participants were about 18 to 95 years old, resided in 25 or so geographic areas of the United States, and were enrolled through a virtual design. In the prospective study, participants were assigned to cohorts based on the clinical history participants reported in a screening survey and a study questionnaire. Mobile phlebotomists in the prospective study collected whole blood, serum and a nasopharyngeal or oropharyngeal swab from every participant. Over a roughly two-month period, participants in the prospective study had the option of providing additional blood draws and questionnaires. Before DNA extraction, prospective study blood samples were shipped either frozen or at room temperature. Beyond this particular receptor, the publication reports: The amount of clinical and demographic metadata varied by source and participant and was provided uncurated.

Sequenced input: PBMCs or T cells enriched from blood (not recorded which). This clonotype was sampled from a woman aged 40 to 55 in a cohort exposed to, infected with or recovered from COVID-19 (not recorded which).

The bases are TGCGCCAGCAGCGATACAGGGGGCGCGGGTGAAGCTTTCTTT. The encoded protein is CASSDTGGAGEAFF. The chain is assembled from TRBV5-1 and TRBJ1-1, with 9 middle bases fitting TRBD1. Looking up the germline V gene yields CDR1 SGHRS and CDR2 YFSETQ. The CDR3 covers 14 residues, taking in both the cysteine and the phenylalanine. The only DNA kept is the CDR3, 42 bases in frame from the first base. The junction shows trimming of 4 bases on V and 7 bases on J, and the gene matches do not reach 8 bases of it.